Below are 18 T cell receptor beta chains sequenced from a single sample in a study of OX40 agonist ivuxolimab in advanced cancers. The data were produced by immunoSEQ multiplex PCR, yet TCRdb's version contains in-frame clones alone and is incomplete. The profile shows roughly 50,000 clones, more than 75% of them singletons. Sequencing used CD4+ or CD8+ T cells sorted from blood, obtained in a trial of the OX40 agonist ivuxolimab. The receptor source for this set is an adult with an advanced solid tumor such as melanoma, head and neck, liver or kidney cancer.

The rearrangement uses TRBV5-1 and TRBJ1-5; 8 bases are a match to TRBD1. This CDR3 has 14 amino acids. Germline CDR1 reads SGHRS; CDR2 reads YFSETQ. The ends lost 4 bases at V and 5 bases at J; junction bases unmatched: 5. CDR3: CASSPMDRDQPQHF. The CDR3 nucleotides are TGCGCCAGCAGCCCGATGGACAGGGATCAGCCCCAGCATTTT.

The V call is TRBV11-2, the J call TRBJ1-5; 8 nucleotides align to TRBD1. V shed 1 base, J shed 7 bases, and the junction held 0 bases outside the gene matches. This CDR3 comprises 13 residues. The V gene's germline CDR1 is SGHAT and CDR2 FQNNGV. The CDR3 sequence: CASSLGDRQPQHF. CDR3 nucleotides: TGTGCCAGCAGCTTAGGGGACAGGCAGCCCCAGCATTTT.

V gene TRBV7-2 combines with J gene TRBJ2-7; D uncertain. This CDR3 is 16 amino acids long. V shed 1 base and J shed 0 bases, with 13 bases lying between them. Germline CDR1 is SGHTA and CDR2 is FQGNSA. The CDR3 loop reads CASSLGPGSNSYEQYF. The CDR3 coding sequence is TGTGCCAGCAGCTTAGGCCCCGGGTCCAACTCCTACGAGCAGTACTTC.

V and J are TRBV18 and TRBJ1-1; tentatively, D is TRBD1 (5 bases). The CDR3 totals 15 residues. Germline V lookup: CDR1 KGHSH, CDR2 LQKENI. V was cut by 6 bases and J by 3 bases, with 17 bases left in between. The CDR3 loop reads CASSPITRGDTEAFF. CDR3 nucleotides: TGTGCCAGCTCCCCGATTACCCGAGGGGACACTGAAGCTTTCTTT.

This sequence joins TRBV11-2 and TRBJ2-3, with TRBD2 identical over 9 bases. The CDR3 contains 17 residues. From germline, CDR1 is SGHAT and CDR2 FQNNGV. Losses at the gene ends were 2 bases for V and 2 bases for J; bases not matched to a gene: 8. CDR3 protein: CASSLRSSGDLTDTQYF. DNA of the CDR3: TGTGCCAGCAGCTTAAGGTCTAGCGGGGACCTCACAGATACGCAGTATTTT. Variable domain in full (rest from reference TRBV11-2 and TRBJ2-3): EAGVAQSPRYKIIEKRQSVAFWCNPISGHATLYWYQQILGQGPKLLIQFQNNGVVDDSQLPKDRFSAERLKGVDSTLKIQPAKLEDSAVYLCASSLRSSGDLTDTQYFGPGTRLTVL.

This chain joins TRBV6-5 and TRBJ2-7; 15 bases match TRBD2. The CDR3 extends over 14 amino acids. V gave up 2 bases and J gave up 12 bases; unmatched junction bases: 5. Germline CDR1 and CDR2: MNHEY and SVGAGI. The CDR3 loop is CASSYLGLAGGPYF. The CDR3, as DNA: TGTGCCAGCAGTTACCTGGGACTAGCGGGGGGACCGTACTTC.

This chain connects TRBV2 to TRBJ2-2; 9 bases are a match to TRBD1. J gave up 8 bases and V 10 bases, and 11 bases lay outside the gene matches. The CDR3 is 14 residues long. CDR1 is SNHLY and CDR2 is FYNNEI in the germline V gene. As DNA, the CDR3 is TGTGCCACCGAGCCGGGGACAGGGTGGGGGGAGCTGTTTTTT. This encodes CATEPGTGWGELFF.

The genes are TRBV5-4 and TRBJ2-5; 9 bases are a match to TRBD1. Germline loops: CDR1 SGHNT, CDR2 YYREEE (reference sequence). This CDR3 is 15 amino acids long. J gave up 4 bases and V 0 bases, and 4 bases lay outside the gene matches. CDR3 region: CASSLGTGEGETQYF. CDR3 DNA sequence: TGTGCCAGCAGCTTGGGGACAGGGGAGGGAGAGACCCAGTACTTC.

The gene calls are TRBV10-2 and TRBJ2-3; 10 bases are a match to TRBD1. Trimming took 4 bases from V and 1 from J; bases not matched to a gene: 2. Germline lookup yields CDR1 WSHSY and CDR2 SAAADI. The CDR3 length is 15 residues. CDR3 in DNA: TGCGCCAGCAGTGTAGGACAGGGGGGCACAGATACGCAGTATTTT. It yields the protein CASSVGQGGTDTQYF.

CDR3: CASSPLGLAVSNEQFF. In DNA, the CDR3 is TGTGCCAGCTCACCACTAGGACTAGCGGTTAGCAATGAGCAGTTCTTC. The rearrangement links TRBV18 to TRBJ2-1, with 10 nucleotides matching TRBD2. CDR3 size: 16 residues. After removal of 1 base from V and 6 bases from J, the junction contained 6 bases not matched to a gene. From germline, CDR1 is KGHSH and CDR2 LQKENI.

The chain joins TRBV19 to TRBJ2-3, with 9 bases identical to TRBD2. The CDR3 contains 15 residues. V dropped 6 bases and J dropped 4; count of bases not matched to a gene: 8. Germline V gene sequence: CDR1 LNHDA, CDR2 SQIVND (reference sequence). The CDR3 protein is CASRSGAGGSDTQYF. The CDR3 DNA follows: TGTGCCAGTAGATCTGGGGCGGGAGGGTCAGATACGCAGTATTTT.

J is TRBJ2-5 and V is TRBV14; no clear D gene. The CDR3 contains 12 residues. Trimming removed 1 base at V and 2 bases at J, with 2 bases between. Germline-derived CDR1 and CDR2 are SGHDN and FVKESK. The DNA of the CDR3 is TGTGCCAGCAGCCAAGGACAAGAGACCCAGTACTTC. Translation: CASSQGQETQYF. Drawing the rest from reference TRBV14 and TRBJ2-5, the complete variable domain is EAGVTQFPSHSVIEKGQTVTLRCDPISGHDNLYWYRRVMGKEIKFLLHFVKESKQDESGMPNNRFLAERTGGTYSTLKVQPAELEDSGVYFCASSQGQETQYFGPGTRLLVL.

The chain has TRBV9 and TRBJ1-1, with D unresolved. V lost 0 bases and J lost 2, with 8 bases in between. Looked up from germline, CDR1 is SGDLS and CDR2 is YYNGEE. This CDR3 spans 14 amino acids. The CDR3 reads CASSVDSGNTEAFF. In DNA, the CDR3 is TGTGCCAGCAGCGTAGATAGCGGTAACACTGAAGCTTTCTTT.

The table lists this clone with a few counts. The chain carries TRBV11-2 and TRBJ1-1, with D possibly TRBD1 on 6 matching bases. This CDR3 region has 14 residues. The V gene's germline CDR1 is SGHAT and CDR2 FQNNGV. The V and J ends lost 4 bases and 6 bases respectively, with 15 bases between them. The CDR3: CASSSLQGWAEAFF. Here the CDR3 DNA reads TGTGCCAGCAGCTCACTACAGGGTTGGGCTGAAGCTTTCTTT.

This clone appeared a single time. The chain couples TRBV10-3 to TRBJ2-7; D is ambiguous. V lost 2 bases and J lost 5, with 4 bases in between. The V gene's germline CDR1 is ENHRY and CDR2 SYGVKD. The CDR3 totals 11 residues. The CDR3, as DNA: TGTGCCATCAGTGAGAGGGACGAGCAGTACTTC. It specifies CAISERDEQYF.

The V gene is TRBV4-1, the J gene TRBJ2-2; the match to TRBD2 covers 12 bases. V was pared by 0 bases and J by 8 bases, with 7 bases of the junction left unmatched. CDR3 length equals 17 residues. Per germline, CDR1 MGHRA and CDR2 YSYEKL. DNA for the CDR3: TGCGCCAGCAGCCAAGAACTAGCGGGAGGCGTGCGAGGGGAGCTGTTTTTT. This encodes CASSQELAGGVRGELFF.

The chain combines TRBV6-5 with TRBJ1-4, with D possibly matching TRBD1 (5 bases). V lost 0 bases, J lost 8 bases, and 13 bases lay in between. The V gene's germline CDR1 is MNHEY and CDR2 SVGAGI. This CDR3 comprises 15 residues. The CDR3 region is CASSYSRESGEKLFF. CDR3 in DNA: TGTGCCAGCAGTTACTCCAGGGAGAGCGGAGAAAAACTGTTTTTT.

The chain is built from TRBV18 and TRBJ1-6, with 8 nucleotides matching TRBD1. The CDR3 extends over 15 amino acids. Germline V gene lookup returns CDR1 KGHSH and CDR2 LQKENI. V dropped 3 bases and J dropped 9; count of bases not matched to a gene: 7. The CDR3 spells CASSPDSDRGSPLHF. The CDR3, as DNA: TGTGCCAGCTCACCCGATTCCGACAGGGGTTCACCCCTCCACTTT. The full variable domain, with the rest looked up from reference TRBV18 and TRBJ1-6, is NAGVMQNPRHLVRRRGQEARLRCSPMKGHSHVYWYRQLPEEGLKFMVYLQKENIIDESGMPKERFSAEFPKEGPSILRIQQVVRGDSAAYFCASSPDSDRGSPLHFGNGTRLTVT.